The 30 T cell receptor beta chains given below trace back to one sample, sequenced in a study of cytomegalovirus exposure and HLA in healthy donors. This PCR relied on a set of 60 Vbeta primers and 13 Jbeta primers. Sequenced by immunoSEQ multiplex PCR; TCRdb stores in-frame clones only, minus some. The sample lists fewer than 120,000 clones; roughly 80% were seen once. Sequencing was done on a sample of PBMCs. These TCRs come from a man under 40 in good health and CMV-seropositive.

CDR3 DNA sequence: TGTGCCAGCAGTTTCAACATGAACACTGAAGCTTTCTTT. Amino acid sequence: CASSFNMNTEAFF. The chain carries TRBV27 and TRBJ1-1; the D is unclear. Trimming took off 3 bases at V and 0 bases at J, with 5 bases between the two ends. Germline V gives CDR1 MNHEY, CDR2 SMNVEV (reference sequence). CDR3 length: 13 residues.

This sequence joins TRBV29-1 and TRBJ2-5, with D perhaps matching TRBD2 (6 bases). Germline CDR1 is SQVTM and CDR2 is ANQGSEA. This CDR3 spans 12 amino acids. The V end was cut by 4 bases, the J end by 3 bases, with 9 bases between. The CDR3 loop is CSVGGEEETQYF. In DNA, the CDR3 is TGCAGCGTTGGGGGGGAGGAAGAGACCCAGTACTTC.

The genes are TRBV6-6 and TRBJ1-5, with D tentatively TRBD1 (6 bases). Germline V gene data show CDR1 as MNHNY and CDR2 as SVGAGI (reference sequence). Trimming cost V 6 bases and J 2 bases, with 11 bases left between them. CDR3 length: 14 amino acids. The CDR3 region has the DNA TGTGCCAGCAGCCCGACAGGCCGCAATCAGCCCCAGCATTTT. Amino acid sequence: CASSPTGRNQPQHF.

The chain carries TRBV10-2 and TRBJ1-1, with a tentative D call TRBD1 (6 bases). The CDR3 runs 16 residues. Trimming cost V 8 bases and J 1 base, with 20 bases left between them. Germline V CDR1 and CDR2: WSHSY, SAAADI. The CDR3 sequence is CASPNSQGRENTEAFF. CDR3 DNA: TGCGCCAGCCCCAACTCTCAGGGGAGGGAGAACACTGAAGCTTTCTTT.

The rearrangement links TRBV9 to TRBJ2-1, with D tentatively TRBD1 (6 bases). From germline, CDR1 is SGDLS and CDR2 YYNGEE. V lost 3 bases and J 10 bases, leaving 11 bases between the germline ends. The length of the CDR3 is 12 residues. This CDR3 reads CASSATQGEQFF. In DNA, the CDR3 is TGTGCCAGCAGCGCCACACAGGGAGAGCAGTTCTTC.

The CDR3 spells CASSERDSIYEQYF. The CDR3 nucleotides are TGTGCCAGCAGTGAGAGGGACAGTATATACGAGCAGTACTTC. The V call is TRBV25-1, the J call TRBJ2-5; 7 bases line up with TRBD1. Gene TRBJ2-7 matches the end of the DNA better, so the J call may be wrong. The CDR3 runs to 14 residues. Germline values: CDR1 MGHDK, CDR2 SYGVNS.

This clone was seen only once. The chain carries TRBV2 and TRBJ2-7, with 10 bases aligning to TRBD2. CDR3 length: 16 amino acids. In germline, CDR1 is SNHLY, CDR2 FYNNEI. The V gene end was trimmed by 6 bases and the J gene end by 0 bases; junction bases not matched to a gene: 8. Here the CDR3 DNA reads TGTGCCAGCAGCCTAGAGGTAGCGGGGGGCTCCTACGAGCAGTACTTC. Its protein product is CASSLEVAGGSYEQYF.

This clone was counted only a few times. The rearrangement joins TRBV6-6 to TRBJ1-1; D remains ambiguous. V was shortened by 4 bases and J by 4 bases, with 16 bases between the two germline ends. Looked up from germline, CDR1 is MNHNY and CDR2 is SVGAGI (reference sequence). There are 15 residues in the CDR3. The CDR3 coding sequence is TGTGCCAGCAGTTCACCCGATACCCAGGTCACTGAAGCTTTCTTT. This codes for CASSSPDTQVTEAFF.

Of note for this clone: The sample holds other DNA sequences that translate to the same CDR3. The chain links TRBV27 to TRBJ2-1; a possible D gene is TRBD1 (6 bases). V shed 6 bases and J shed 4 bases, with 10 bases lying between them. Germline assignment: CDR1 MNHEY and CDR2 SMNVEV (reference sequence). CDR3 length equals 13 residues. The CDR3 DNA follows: TGTGCCAGCAGCCTCGGACAGTACAATGAGCAGTTCTTC. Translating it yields CASSLGQYNEQFF.

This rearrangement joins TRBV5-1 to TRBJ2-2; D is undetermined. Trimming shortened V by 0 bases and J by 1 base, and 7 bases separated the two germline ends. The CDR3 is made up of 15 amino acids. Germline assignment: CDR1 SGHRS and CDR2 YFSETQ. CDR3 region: CASSLGQMNTGELFF. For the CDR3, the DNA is TGCGCCAGCAGCTTGGGACAAATGAACACCGGGGAGCTGTTTTTT.

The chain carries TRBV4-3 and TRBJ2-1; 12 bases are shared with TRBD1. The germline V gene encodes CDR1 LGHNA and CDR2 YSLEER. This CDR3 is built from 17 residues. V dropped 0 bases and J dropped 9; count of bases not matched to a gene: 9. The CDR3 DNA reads TGCGCCAGCAGCCAAGAAACCGGGACAGGGGGCCGAATTGAGCAGTTCTTC. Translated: CASSQETGTGGRIEQFF.

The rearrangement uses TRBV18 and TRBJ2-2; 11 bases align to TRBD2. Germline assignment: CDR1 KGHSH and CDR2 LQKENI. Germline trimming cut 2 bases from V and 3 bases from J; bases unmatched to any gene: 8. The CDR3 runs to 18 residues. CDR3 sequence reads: CASSPGIAGGPDTGELFF. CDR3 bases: TGTGCCAGCTCACCAGGAATAGCGGGGGGGCCCGACACCGGGGAGCTGTTTTTT. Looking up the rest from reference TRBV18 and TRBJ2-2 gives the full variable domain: NAGVMQNPRHLVRRRGQEARLRCSPMKGHSHVYWYRQLPEEGLKFMVYLQKENIIDESGMPKERFSAEFPKEGPSILRIQQVVRGDSAAYFCASSPGIAGGPDTGELFFGEGSRLTVL.

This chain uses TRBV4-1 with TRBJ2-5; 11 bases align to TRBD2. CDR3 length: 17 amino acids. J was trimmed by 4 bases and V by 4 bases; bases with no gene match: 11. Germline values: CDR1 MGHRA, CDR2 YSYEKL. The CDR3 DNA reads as TGCGCCAGCAGCCTAAAGATCGATCTAGCGGGGGGAGAGACCCAGTACTTC. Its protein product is CASSLKIDLAGGETQYF.

CDR3 in amino acids: CASSFGEHEQYF. The CDR3, as DNA: TGTGCCAGCAGCTTTGGGGAGCACGAGCAGTACTTC. The chain couples TRBV7-6 to TRBJ2-7; tentatively, D is TRBD2 (5 bases). Germline V gives CDR1 SGHVS, CDR2 FNYEAQ. V was trimmed by 3 bases and J by 5 bases, leaving 8 bases between them. The CDR3 has 12 amino acids.

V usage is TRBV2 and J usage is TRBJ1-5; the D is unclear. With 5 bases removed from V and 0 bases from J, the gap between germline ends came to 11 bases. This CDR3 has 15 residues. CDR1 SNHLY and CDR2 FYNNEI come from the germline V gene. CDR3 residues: CASSPDWVSNQPQHF. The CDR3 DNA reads TGTGCCAGCAGTCCAGACTGGGTTAGCAATCAGCCCCAGCATTTT.

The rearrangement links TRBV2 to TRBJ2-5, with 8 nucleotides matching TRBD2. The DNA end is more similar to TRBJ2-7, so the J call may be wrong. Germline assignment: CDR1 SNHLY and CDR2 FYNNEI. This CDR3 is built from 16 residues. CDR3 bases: TGTGCCAGCAGTCGCAGCGGGGGTGTCAGCTCCTACGAGCAGTACTTC. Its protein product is CASSRSGGVSSYEQYF.

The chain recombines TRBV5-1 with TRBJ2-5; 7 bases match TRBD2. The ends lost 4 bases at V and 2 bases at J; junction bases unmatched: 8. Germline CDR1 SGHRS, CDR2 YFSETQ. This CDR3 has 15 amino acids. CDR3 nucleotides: TGCGCCAGCAGCCCTCCTGGGGGGGGACAAGAGACCCAGTACTTC. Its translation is CASSPPGGGQETQYF.

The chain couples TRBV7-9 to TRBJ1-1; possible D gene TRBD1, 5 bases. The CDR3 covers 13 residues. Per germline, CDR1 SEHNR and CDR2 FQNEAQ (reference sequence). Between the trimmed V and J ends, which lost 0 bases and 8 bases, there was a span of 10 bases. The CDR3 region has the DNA TGTGCCAGCAGCTTAGCGGCTGCAGGGGAAGCTTTCTTT. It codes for CASSLAAAGEAFF.

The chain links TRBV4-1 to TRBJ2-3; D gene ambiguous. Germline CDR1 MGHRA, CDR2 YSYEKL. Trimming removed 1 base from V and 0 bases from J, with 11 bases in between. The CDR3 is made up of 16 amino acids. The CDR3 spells CASSQVNLVSTDTQYF. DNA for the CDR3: TGCGCCAGCAGCCAAGTAAATCTAGTGAGCACAGATACGCAGTATTTT.

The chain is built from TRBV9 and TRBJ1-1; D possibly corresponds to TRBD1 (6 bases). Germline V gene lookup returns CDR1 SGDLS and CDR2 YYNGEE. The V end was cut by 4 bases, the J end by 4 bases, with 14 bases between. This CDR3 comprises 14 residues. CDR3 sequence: CASSLGTLVTEAFF. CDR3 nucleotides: TGTGCCAGCAGCTTGGGGACACTAGTCACTGAAGCTTTCTTT.

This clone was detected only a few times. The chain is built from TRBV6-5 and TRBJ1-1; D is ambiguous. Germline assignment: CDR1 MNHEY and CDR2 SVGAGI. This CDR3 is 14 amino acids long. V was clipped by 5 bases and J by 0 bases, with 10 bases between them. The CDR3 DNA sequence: TGTGCCAGCAGTGTAAACAGCTTGAACACTGAAGCTTTCTTT. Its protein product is CASSVNSLNTEAFF.

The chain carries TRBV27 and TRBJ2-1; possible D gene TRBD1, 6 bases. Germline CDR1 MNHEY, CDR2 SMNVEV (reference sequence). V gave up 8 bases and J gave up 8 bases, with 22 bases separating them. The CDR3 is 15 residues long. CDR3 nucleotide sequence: TGTGCCAGCGCGATACAGGGTGAGAGGGGCGATGAGCAGTTCTTC. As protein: CASAIQGERGDEQFF.

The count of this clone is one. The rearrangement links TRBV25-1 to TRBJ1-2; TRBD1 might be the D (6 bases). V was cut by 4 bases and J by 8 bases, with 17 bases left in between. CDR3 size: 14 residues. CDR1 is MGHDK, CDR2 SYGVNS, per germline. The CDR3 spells CASSAPQGRLGYTF. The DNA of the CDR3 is TGTGCCAGCAGTGCCCCGCAGGGGCGCTTAGGCTACACCTTC.

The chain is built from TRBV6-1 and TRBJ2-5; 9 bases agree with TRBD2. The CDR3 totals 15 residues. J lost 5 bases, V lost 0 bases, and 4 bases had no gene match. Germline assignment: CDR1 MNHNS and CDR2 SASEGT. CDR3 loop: CASSEAGTSYETQYF. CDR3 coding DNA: TGTGCCAGCAGTGAAGCCGGGACTAGCTACGAGACCCAGTACTTC.

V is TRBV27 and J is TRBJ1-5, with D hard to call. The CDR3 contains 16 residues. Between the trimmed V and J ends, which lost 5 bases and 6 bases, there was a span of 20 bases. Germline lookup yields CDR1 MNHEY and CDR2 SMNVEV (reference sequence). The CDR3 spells CASSLRAGRWVQPQHF. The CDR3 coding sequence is TGTGCCAGCAGTCTACGAGCGGGGAGGTGGGTTCAGCCCCAGCATTTT.

CDR3 nucleotides: TGTGCCAGCAGCGTAGTTGGAGGGTTCGACAATGAGCAGTTCTTC. The encoded protein is CASSVVGGFDNEQFF. The genes are TRBV9 and TRBJ2-1, with D perhaps matching TRBD2 (6 bases). Germline loops: CDR1 SGDLS, CDR2 YYNGEE. Trimming left V 0 bases short and J 5 bases short, with 12 bases between. The length of the CDR3 is 15 residues.

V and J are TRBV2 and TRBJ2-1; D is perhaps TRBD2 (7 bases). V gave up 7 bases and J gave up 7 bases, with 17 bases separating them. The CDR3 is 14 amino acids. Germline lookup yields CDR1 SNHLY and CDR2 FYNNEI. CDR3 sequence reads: CASTGDGGQNEQFF. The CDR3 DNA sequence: TGTGCCAGCACGGGGGACGGGGGGCAAAATGAGCAGTTCTTC.

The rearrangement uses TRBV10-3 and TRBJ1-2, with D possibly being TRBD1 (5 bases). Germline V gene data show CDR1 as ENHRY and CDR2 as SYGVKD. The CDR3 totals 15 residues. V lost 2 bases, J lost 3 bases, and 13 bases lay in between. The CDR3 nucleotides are TGTGCCATCAGTGAGGGAGGGTTAGGGGACTATGGCTACACCTTC. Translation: CAISEGGLGDYGYTF.

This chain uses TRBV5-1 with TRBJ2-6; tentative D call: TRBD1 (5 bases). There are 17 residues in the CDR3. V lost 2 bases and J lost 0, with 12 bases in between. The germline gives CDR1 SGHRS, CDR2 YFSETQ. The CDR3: CASSFSPGHSGANVLTF. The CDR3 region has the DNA TGCGCCAGCAGCTTCTCCCCAGGGCACTCTGGGGCCAACGTCCTGACTTTC.

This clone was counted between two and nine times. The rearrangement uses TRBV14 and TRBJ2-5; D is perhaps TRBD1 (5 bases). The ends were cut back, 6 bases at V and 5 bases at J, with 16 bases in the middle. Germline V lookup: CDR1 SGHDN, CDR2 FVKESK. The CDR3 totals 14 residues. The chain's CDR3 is CASSYRTSWETQYF. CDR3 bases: TGTGCCAGCAGTTATAGGACAAGTTGGGAGACCCAGTACTTC.